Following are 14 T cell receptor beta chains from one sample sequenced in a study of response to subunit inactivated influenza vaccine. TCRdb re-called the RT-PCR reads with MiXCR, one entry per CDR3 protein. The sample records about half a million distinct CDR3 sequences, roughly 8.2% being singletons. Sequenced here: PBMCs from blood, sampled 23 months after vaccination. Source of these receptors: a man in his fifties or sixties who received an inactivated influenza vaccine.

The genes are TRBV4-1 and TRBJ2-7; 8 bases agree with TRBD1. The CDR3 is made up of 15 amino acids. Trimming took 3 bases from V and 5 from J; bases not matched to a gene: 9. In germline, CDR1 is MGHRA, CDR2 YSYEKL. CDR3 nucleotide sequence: TGCGCCAGCAGCCAGCACAGGACAGGGCCCGACGAGCAGTACTTC. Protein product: CASSQHRTGPDEQYF.

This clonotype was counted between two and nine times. The CDR3 region has the DNA TGTGCCAGCAGTTTCAACAGGGGGAACCAGAACACCGGGGAGCTGTTTTTT. Its translation is CASSFNRGNQNTGELFF. This chain uses TRBV6-2 or TRBV6-3 with TRBJ2-2; 8 bases are a match to TRBD1. V trimming: 4 bases; J trimming: 1 base; junction bases outside the gene matches: 8. CDR1 and CDR2 (germline): MNHEY, SVGEGT. The CDR3 is 17 amino acids.

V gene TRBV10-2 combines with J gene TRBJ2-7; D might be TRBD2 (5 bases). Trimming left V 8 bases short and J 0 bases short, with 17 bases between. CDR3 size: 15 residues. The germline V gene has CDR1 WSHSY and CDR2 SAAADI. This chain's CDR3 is CASGGLERSSYEQYF. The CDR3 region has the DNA TGCGCCAGCGGAGGCTTAGAGCGGAGCTCCTACGAGCAGTACTTC.

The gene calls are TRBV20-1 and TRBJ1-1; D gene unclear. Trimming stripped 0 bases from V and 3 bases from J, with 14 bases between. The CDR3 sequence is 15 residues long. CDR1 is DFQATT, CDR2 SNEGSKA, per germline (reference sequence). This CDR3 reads CSARDPHSRDTEAFF. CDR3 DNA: TGCAGTGCTAGAGATCCCCACAGTAGGGACACTGAAGCTTTCTTT.

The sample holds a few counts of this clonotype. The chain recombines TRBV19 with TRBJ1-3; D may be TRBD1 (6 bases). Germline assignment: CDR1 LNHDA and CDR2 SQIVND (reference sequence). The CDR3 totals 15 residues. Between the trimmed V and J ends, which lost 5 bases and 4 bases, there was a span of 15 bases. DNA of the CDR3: TGTGCCAGTAGTTCAATCGGACAGTTCGGAAACACCATATATTTT. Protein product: CASSSIGQFGNTIYF.

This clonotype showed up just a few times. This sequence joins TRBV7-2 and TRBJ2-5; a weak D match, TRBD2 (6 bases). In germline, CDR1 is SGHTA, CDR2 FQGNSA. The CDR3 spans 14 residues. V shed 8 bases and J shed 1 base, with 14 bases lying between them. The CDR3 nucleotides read TGTGCCAGCTCTCCTAGCGCCACCCAAGAGACCCAGTACTTC. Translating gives CASSPSATQETQYF.

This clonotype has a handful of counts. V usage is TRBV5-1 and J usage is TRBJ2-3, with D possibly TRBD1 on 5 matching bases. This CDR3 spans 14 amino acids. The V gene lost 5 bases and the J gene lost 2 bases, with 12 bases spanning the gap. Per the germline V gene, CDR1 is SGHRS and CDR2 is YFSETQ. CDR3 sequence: CASRSRDPTDTQYF. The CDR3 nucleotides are TGCGCCAGCAGGTCCAGGGATCCCACAGATACGCAGTATTTT. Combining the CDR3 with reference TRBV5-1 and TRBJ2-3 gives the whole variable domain KAGVTQTPRYLIKTRGQQVTLSCSPISGHRSVSWYQQTPGQGLQFLFEYFSETQRNKGNFPGRFSGRQFSNSRSEMNVSTLELGDSALYLCASRSRDPTDTQYFGPGTRLTVL.

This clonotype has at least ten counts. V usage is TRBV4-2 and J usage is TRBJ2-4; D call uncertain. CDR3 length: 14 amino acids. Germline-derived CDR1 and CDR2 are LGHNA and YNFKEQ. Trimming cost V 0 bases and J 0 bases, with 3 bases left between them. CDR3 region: CASSQDLAKNIQYF. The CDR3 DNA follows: TGTGCCAGCAGCCAAGATTTAGCCAAAAACATTCAGTACTTC.

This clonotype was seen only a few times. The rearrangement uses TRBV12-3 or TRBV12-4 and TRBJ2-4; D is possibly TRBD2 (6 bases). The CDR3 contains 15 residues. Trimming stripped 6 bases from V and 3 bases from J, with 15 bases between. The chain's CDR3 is CASSPFGSHKNIQYF. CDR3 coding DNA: TGTGCCAGCAGCCCCTTCGGGAGCCACAAAAACATTCAGTACTTC.

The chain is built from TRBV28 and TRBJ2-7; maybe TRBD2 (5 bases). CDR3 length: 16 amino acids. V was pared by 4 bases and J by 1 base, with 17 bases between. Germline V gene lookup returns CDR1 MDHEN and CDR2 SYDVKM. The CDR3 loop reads CASSSPPGLVSYEQYF. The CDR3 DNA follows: TGTGCCAGCAGTTCTCCCCCCGGACTGGTATCCTACGAGCAGTACTTC.

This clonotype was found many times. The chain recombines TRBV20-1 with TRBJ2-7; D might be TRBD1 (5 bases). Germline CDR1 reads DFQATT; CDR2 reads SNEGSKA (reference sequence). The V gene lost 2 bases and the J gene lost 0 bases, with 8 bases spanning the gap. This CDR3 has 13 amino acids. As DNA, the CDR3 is TGCAGTGCTAGAAGGCAGGGCTCCTACGAGCAGTACTTC. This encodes CSARRQGSYEQYF.

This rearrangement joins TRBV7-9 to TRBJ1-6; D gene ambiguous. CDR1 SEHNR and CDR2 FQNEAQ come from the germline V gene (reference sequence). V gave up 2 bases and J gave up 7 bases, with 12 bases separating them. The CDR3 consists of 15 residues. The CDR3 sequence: CASSLTVAENSPLHF. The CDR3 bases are TGTGCCAGCAGCTTAACAGTTGCAGAGAATTCACCCCTCCACTTT.

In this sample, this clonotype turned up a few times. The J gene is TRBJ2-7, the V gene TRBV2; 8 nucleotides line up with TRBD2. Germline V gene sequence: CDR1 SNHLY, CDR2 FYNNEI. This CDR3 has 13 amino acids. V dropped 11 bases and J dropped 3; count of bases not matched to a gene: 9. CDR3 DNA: TGTGCCGGAAGACTAGCGCCGGACTACGAGCAGTACTTC. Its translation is CAGRLAPDYEQYF.

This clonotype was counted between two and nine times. CDR3 amino acids: CASRGQGVRNNEQFF. The CDR3 nucleotides read TGTGCCAGCAGGGGACAGGGGGTGAGGAACAATGAGCAGTTCTTC. The V and J genes are TRBV7-9 and TRBJ2-1; TRBD1 matches at 11 bases. The germline V gene encodes CDR1 SEHNR and CDR2 FQNEAQ (reference sequence). The trim removed 6 bases at V and 5 bases at J, leaving 6 bases unmatched. The CDR3 length is 15 residues.